This T cell receptor (beta chain) was identified in a study of control samples from healthy donors and cancer patients. TCRdb keeps only in-frame clones here, not all; method: immunoSEQ multiplex PCR. The repertoire holds about 100,000 clones, about 89% seen once, with about 8% in the top ten. The sequencing input was blood. This sequence was found in a man aged 25-45 years in good health.

In nucleotides, the CDR3 is TGTGCCAGCAGTTTCAGGGTGGATACGCAGTATTTT. It translates to CASSFRVDTQYF. The V gene is TRBV12-3 or TRBV12-4, the J gene TRBJ2-3; D possibly corresponds to TRBD1 (5 bases). The V end was cut by 3 bases, the J end by 6 bases, with 7 bases between. The length of the CDR3 is 12 residues.